Below, 21 T cell receptor beta chains from the same sample are listed, as sequenced in a study of CD8 T cells in cerebrospinal fluid in Alzheimer's disease. TCRdb reprocessed the 10x single-cell sequencing reads, keeping one entry per CDR3 protein, no DNA. This table holds roughly 1,500 distinct CDR3 sequences. The sample was cerebrospinal fluid. The receptors come from a human donor with Alzheimer's disease.

By frequency, this clonotype is medium-sized. V gene TRBV2 combines with J gene TRBJ2-3; TCRdb's D call, TRBD1, is unchecked because there is no DNA. In germline, CDR1 is SNHLY, CDR2 FYNNEI. The CDR3 has 15 residues. The CDR3: CASGLAGGPTDTQYF.

Its frequency marks this clonotype as medium-sized. The genes are TRBV14 and TRBJ2-7; TCRdb gives TRBD2 as the D gene, but with no DNA this cannot be confirmed. Per germline, CDR1 SGHDN and CDR2 FVKESK. This CDR3 has 16 amino acids. The CDR3 reads CASSQDGTSYFYEQYF.

The chain carries TRBV2 and TRBJ2-7; the TRBD2 assignment by TCRdb is unverifiable without DNA. Germline CDR1 and CDR2: SNHLY and FYNNEI. This CDR3 region has 13 residues. Here the CDR3 reads CASTGGQNYEQYF.

This clonotype is medium-sized by frequency. The gene calls are TRBV2 and TRBJ2-3; there is no DNA to check the TCRdb D call of TRBD2. The CDR3 has 19 amino acids. CDR1 and CDR2 (germline): SNHLY, FYNNEI. CDR3 protein: CASSAFTLDGGGAYHAQYF.

By frequency, this clonotype registers medium-sized. The V and J genes are TRBV6-1 and TRBJ2-1. The CDR3 spans 16 residues. Germline V gene sequence: CDR1 MNHNS, CDR2 SASEGT. CDR3 residues: CASTLPTGATYNEQFF.

This chain uses TRBV9 with TRBJ2-6. The length of the CDR3 is 18 residues. The germline V gene has CDR1 SGDLS and CDR2 YYNGEE. The CDR3 loop reads CASSVGADRNSGANVLTF.

This clonotype registers medium-sized (0.01 to 0.1%) by frequency. Here the CDR3 reads CASSFRGGYNEQFF. The rearrangement uses TRBV5-1 and TRBJ2-1; the TCRdb call, TRBD2, lacks DNA for checking. There are 14 residues in the CDR3. Germline CDR1 SGHRS, CDR2 YFSETQ.

In terms of frequency, this clonotype is medium-sized. This CDR3 is CASSSPRTGGADTEAFF. The J gene is TRBJ1-1, the V gene TRBV6-2 or TRBV6-3; TCRdb's D gene call, TRBD1, goes unchecked for lack of DNA. Germline V gene lookup returns CDR1 MNHEY and CDR2 SVGEGT. This CDR3 is built from 17 residues.

By frequency, this clonotype registers medium-sized (0.01 to 0.1%). The chain employs TRBV2 and TRBJ2-2. The germline V gene has CDR1 SNHLY and CDR2 FYNNEI. The CDR3 consists of 15 residues. This CDR3 is CASSGGPFVAGELFF.

In terms of frequency, this clonotype is medium-sized. V and J are TRBV12-3 or TRBV12-4 and TRBJ2-3. The CDR3 runs 13 residues. CDR3 protein: CASSLSETDTQYF.

Frequency places this clonotype as medium-sized. The chain joins TRBV19 to TRBJ2-3. The CDR3 runs 13 residues. Looked up from germline, CDR1 is LNHDA and CDR2 is SQIVND (reference sequence). CDR3 sequence reads: CASSMGMTDTQYF. Full variable domain (remainder filled in from reference TRBV19 and TRBJ2-3): DGGITQSPKYLFRKEGQNVTLSCEQNLNHDAMYWYRQDPGQGLRLIYYSQIVNDFQKGDIAEGYSVSREKKESFPLTVTSAQKNPTAFYLCASSMGMTDTQYFGPGTRLTVL.

In terms of frequency, this clonotype is medium-sized. This rearrangement joins TRBV19 to TRBJ1-1. Germline CDR1 is LNHDA and CDR2 is SQIVND (reference sequence). This CDR3 has 13 amino acids. CDR3 protein: CASSIPAEVGAFF.

In terms of frequency, this clonotype is medium-sized (0.01 to 0.1%). The J gene is TRBJ2-7, the V gene TRBV9; no DNA is available, so the TRBD1 call from TCRdb remains unchecked. CDR3 size: 14 residues. Looked up from germline, CDR1 is SGDLS and CDR2 is YYNGEE. The CDR3 region is CASSFGTAAYEQYF.

By frequency, this clonotype registers medium-sized. This chain connects TRBV11-2 to TRBJ2-3. The germline V gene has CDR1 SGHAT and CDR2 FQNNGV. This CDR3 is built from 15 residues. CDR3 region: CASSFRGVSTDTQYF. Looking up the rest from reference TRBV11-2 and TRBJ2-3 gives the full variable domain: EAGVAQSPRYKIIEKRQSVAFWCNPISGHATLYWYQQILGQGPKLLIQFQNNGVVDDSQLPKDRFSAERLKGVDSTLKIQPAKLEDSAVYLCASSFRGVSTDTQYFGPGTRLTVL.

Its frequency marks this clonotype as large. The rearrangement uses TRBV11-2 and TRBJ2-3. Germline CDR1 and CDR2: SGHAT and FQNNGV. The CDR3 is 16 residues long. The chain's CDR3 is CASSLGALPSTDTQYF.

Judged by frequency, this clonotype is medium-sized. This chain joins TRBV5-1 and TRBJ1-1. The CDR3 runs 13 residues. CDR1 SGHRS and CDR2 YFSETQ come from the germline V gene. The CDR3 here is CASSLALNTEAFF.

Frequency places this clonotype as medium-sized. The rearrangement uses TRBV9 and TRBJ2-3; the D call from TCRdb, TRBD2, cannot be confirmed without DNA. This CDR3 spans 18 amino acids. Germline V gene sequence: CDR1 SGDLS, CDR2 YYNGEE. CDR3: CASSLAGLAGGILDTQYF.

In terms of frequency, this clonotype is medium-sized. The rearrangement joins TRBV7-4 to TRBJ1-6; TCRdb designates TRBD1, a call that cannot be tested without DNA. The CDR3 consists of 15 residues. Germline CDR1 and CDR2: SGHVT and SQSDAQ. CDR3 loop: CASSLEDRRLVSLHF.

The rearrangement joins TRBV2 to TRBJ1-1. CDR1 SNHLY and CDR2 FYNNEI come from the germline V gene. This CDR3 contains 14 residues. CDR3 in amino acids: CASSEPKMNTEAFF.

V usage is TRBV7-6 and J usage is TRBJ2-1. This CDR3 has 13 residues. Per the germline V gene, CDR1 is SGHVS and CDR2 is FNYEAQ. The CDR3 region is CASSLERLHEQFF. The whole variable domain, filled in from reference TRBV7-6 and TRBJ2-1, reads GAGVSQSPRYKVTKRGQDVALRCDPISGHVSLYWYRQALGQGPEFLTYFNYEAQQDKSGLPNDRFSAERPEGSISTLTIQRTEQRDSAMYRCASSLERLHEQFFGPGTRLTVL.

The V gene is TRBV5-1, the J gene TRBJ1-2. The CDR3 totals 15 residues. From germline, CDR1 is SGHRS and CDR2 YFSETQ. The CDR3 reads CASSFGGPSPYGYTF.